The rows below give T cell receptor beta chains drawn from one sample of a study of T-cell reconstitution after alpha-beta-depleted transplantation in children. TCRdb processed the PCR reads anew with MiXCR; each CDR3 protein has one entry. The data hold more than 400,000 distinct CDR3 sequences, with approximately 10% observed a single time. The sequencing used PBMCs, mostly from graft donor cells, collected 180 days after TCRalphabeta/CD19-depleted stem cell transplant. These receptors were collected from a female patient aged 2-10 years who had a stem cell transplant for aplastic anemia, so the T cells may come from the graft donor. CDR3s include the opening cysteine and the closing phenylalanine or tryptophan. D genes are given only for firm matches. Rows give clone size only sometimes, using once, few, many, or a class for an expanded clone.

abundance	v_gene	d_gene	j_gene	CDR3aa	CDR3nt
.	TRBV13	TRBD2	TRBJ2-1	CASSLGTSGSEQFF	TGTGCCAGCAGTTTAGGGACTAGCGGGAGTGAGCAGTTCTTC
.	TRBV5-1	.	TRBJ2-4	CASSSGLPYRAKNSQYF	TGCGCCAGCAGCTCCGGACTACCGTACAGAGCCAAAAACAGTCAGTACTTC
few	TRBV29-1	.	TRBJ1-4	CSVEPRGTNEKLFF	TGCAGCGTTGAGCCCAGGGGAACTAATGAAAAACTGTTTTTT
few	TRBV4-1	.	TRBJ2-3	CASSHIQSLVYKGGPGDTQYF	TGCGCCAGCAGCCACATCCAAAGTTTAGTTTACAAAGGTGGGCCCGGAGATACGCAGTATTTT
.	TRBV29-1	TRBD1	TRBJ1-2	CSVEEQTGMNGYTF	TGCAGCGTTGAAGAACAGACAGGGATGAATGGCTACACCTTC
few	TRBV7-2	.	TRBJ1-6	CASSPLRDSPLHF	TGTGCCAGCAGCCCTCTTCGGGATTCACCCCTCCACTTT
.	TRBV11-3	.	TRBJ2-7	CASSLDRLGEQYF	TGTGCCAGCAGCTTAGATCGGCTGGGCGAGCAGTACTTC
few	TRBV7-2	.	TRBJ2-5	CASSLQGMLRETQYF	TGTGCCAGCAGCCTCCAGGGGATGTTACGAGAGACCCAGTACTTC
.	TRBV5-5	.	TRBJ1-5	CASSLSPPNQPQHF	TGTGCCAGCAGCTTGTCCCCACCAAATCAGCCCCAGCATTTT
few	TRBV9	.	TRBJ2-2	CASSPGHRNTGELFF	TGTGCCAGCAGCCCGGGACATAGGAACACCGGGGAGCTGTTTTTT
.	TRBV29-1	.	TRBJ1-5	CSVGSRDGNQPQHF	TGCAGCGTTGGTTCCCGGGACGGCAATCAGCCCCAGCATTTT
few	TRBV7-2	TRBD2	TRBJ2-3	CASSPQREPKYF	TGTGCCAGCAGCCCCCAGCGGGAACCAAAGTATTTT
few	TRBV28	.	TRBJ2-3	CASSPRDFSDTQYF	TGTGCCAGCAGTCCCCGGGACTTCTCAGATACGCAGTATTTT
many	TRBV12-3/TRBV12-4	.	TRBJ2-1	CASRIRDGVSGQFF	TGTGCCAGCAGGATCCGGGACGGTGTCTCGGGGCAGTTCTTC
few	TRBV4-2	.	TRBJ1-2	CASSQDPGDHGYGYTF	TGTGCCAGCAGCCAAGATCCAGGGGACCACGGATATGGCTACACCTTC
.	TRBV28	.	TRBJ2-3	CASNTPPDTQYF	TGTGCCAGCAACACCCCCCCAGATACGCAGTATTTT
.	TRBV7-2	.	TRBJ1-2	CASSRSTGSNYGYTF	TGTGCCAGCAGCCGCTCTACAGGGTCTAACTATGGCTACACCTTC
.	TRBV20-1	.	TRBJ1-4	CSAREGGPGEKLFF	TGCAGTGCCCGAGAGGGGGGGCCGGGTGAAAAACTGTTTTTT
.	TRBV12-3/TRBV12-4	TRBD1	TRBJ1-2	CASSFNAEGGLDRTRLFEGYTF	TGTGCCAGCAGTTTTAATGCGGAGGGCGGTCTGGACAGGACGCGATTATTTGAGGGCTACACCTTC
.	TRBV13	TRBD2	TRBJ2-2	CASSLRTSGRRGPGELFF	TGTGCCAGCAGTCTTAGGACTAGCGGACGTAGGGGTCCCGGGGAGCTGTTTTTT
few	TRBV27	TRBD2	TRBJ2-1	CASRLGGPSGWYNEQFF	TGTGCCAGCAGATTGGGGGGTCCTAGCGGCTGGTACAATGAGCAGTTCTTC
few	TRBV7-2	TRBD2	TRBJ2-5	CASSLGLAGVSETQYF	TGTGCCAGCAGCCTCGGACTAGCGGGAGTAAGCGAGACCCAGTACTTC
.	TRBV6-5	TRBD1	TRBJ1-1	CASSYPGQGDEAFF	TGTGCCAGCAGTTACCCAGGACAGGGCGACGAAGCTTTCTTT
few	TRBV28	.	TRBJ1-2	CASSLHAGSLNYGYTF	TGTGCCAGCAGTTTACATGCAGGCTCTCTCAACTATGGCTACACCTTC
few	TRBV12-3/TRBV12-4	TRBD2	TRBJ2-1	CASSFGNVAGGSYNEQFF	TGTGCCAGCAGTTTCGGGAATGTAGCGGGAGGGTCCTACAATGAGCAGTTCTTC